This T cell receptor (beta chain) was sequenced for a study of healthy donors' naive CD4 and CD8 T cells. Study-wide context: Donors came from three age groups: 20-25, 40-50 and 60-70 years.

The study's findings and limits: About an eighth of CD4/CD8 propensity variance appeared explained by V, J and CDR3 charge. Bulk sequencing left alpha and beta chains unpaired.

V gave up 7 bases and J gave up 0 bases; unmatched junction bases: 2. This CDR3 spans 13 amino acids. The V gene's germline CDR1 is SQVTM and CDR2 ANQGSEA. Each TCR library used approximately 500 ng of total RNA and a linear amplification protocol. Each CDR3 protein gets one entry after TCRdb re-called the reads with MiXCR. Among about 180,000 distinct CDR3 sequences listed, nearly 75% were seen once. Turning to this clonotype: The target antigen is unknown.

The receptor comes from a pool of human donors in good health; the sample pools cells from several healthy donors. This chain links TRBV29-1 with TRBJ2-2; 7 bases are a match to TRBD2. The specimen was naive CD4+ and CD8+ T cells sorted from blood, pooled from several donors. The CDR3, as DNA: TGCAGCGCCGGGACTACGAACACCGGGGAGCTGTTTTTT. Its translation is CSAGTTNTGELFF.